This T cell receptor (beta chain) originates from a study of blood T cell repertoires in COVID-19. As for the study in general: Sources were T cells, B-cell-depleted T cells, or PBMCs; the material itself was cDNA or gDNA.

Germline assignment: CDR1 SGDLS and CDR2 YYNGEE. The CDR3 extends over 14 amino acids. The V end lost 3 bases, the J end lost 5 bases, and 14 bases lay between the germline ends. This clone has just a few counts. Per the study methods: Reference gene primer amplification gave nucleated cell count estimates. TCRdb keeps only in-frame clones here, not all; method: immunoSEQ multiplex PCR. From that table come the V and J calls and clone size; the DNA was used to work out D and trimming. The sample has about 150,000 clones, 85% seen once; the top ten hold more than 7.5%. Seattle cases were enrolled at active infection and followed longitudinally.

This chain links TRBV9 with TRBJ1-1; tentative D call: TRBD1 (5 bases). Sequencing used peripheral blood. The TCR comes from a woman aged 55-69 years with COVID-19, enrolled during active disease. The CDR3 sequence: CASSGAAGRTEAFF. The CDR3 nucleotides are TGTGCCAGCAGCGGGGCGGCAGGGCGAACTGAAGCTTTCTTT.